This TCR beta chain was retrieved from a study of T cell repertoires in cytomegalovirus infection. About the study: From public TCR beta signatures came an indication of both CMV infection and matching HLA type.

Study-wide results and caveats: Cumulative frequency of public TCR beta families picked out carriers of CMV plus the relevant HLA. Ex vivo responses were dominated by HLA-C-restricted CMV-specific TCR beta clonotypes.

This clonotype occurred many times. Its target is unknown. TCRdb recomputed calls from the reads with MiXCR, one row per CDR3 protein. The sample includes hundreds of thousands of distinct CDR3 sequences, about a sixth seen only once; the top ten take around 8.6%. The V end was cut by 5 bases, the J end by 10 bases, with 12 bases between. The CDR3 totals 13 residues. In germline, CDR1 is SGHVS, CDR2 FQNEAQ. Sequenced input: PBMCs. This sequence joins TRBV7-8 and TRBJ1-6, with D perhaps TRBD1 (6 bases). This TCR was recovered from a human donor in good health (CMV status not recorded). Some clones in this sample may be carry-over from other donors' samples. As DNA, the CDR3 is TGTGCCAGCAGCAAGCCCCAGGGGTCACCCCTCCACTTT. This gives the protein CASSKPQGSPLHF.